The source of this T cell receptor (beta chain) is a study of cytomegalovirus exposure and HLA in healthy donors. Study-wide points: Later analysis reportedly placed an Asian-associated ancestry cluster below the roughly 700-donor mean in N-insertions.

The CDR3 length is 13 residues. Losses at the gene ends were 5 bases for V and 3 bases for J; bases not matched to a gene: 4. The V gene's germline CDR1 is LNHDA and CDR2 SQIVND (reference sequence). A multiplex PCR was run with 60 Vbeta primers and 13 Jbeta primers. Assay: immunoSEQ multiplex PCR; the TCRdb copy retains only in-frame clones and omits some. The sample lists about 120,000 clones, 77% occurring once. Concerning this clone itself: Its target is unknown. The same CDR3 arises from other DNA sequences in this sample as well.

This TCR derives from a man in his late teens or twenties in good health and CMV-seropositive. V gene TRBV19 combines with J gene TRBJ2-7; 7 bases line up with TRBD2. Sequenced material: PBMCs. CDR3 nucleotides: TGTGCCAGTAGTCCTGGACTAGACTACGAGCAGTACTTC. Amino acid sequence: CASSPGLDYEQYF.